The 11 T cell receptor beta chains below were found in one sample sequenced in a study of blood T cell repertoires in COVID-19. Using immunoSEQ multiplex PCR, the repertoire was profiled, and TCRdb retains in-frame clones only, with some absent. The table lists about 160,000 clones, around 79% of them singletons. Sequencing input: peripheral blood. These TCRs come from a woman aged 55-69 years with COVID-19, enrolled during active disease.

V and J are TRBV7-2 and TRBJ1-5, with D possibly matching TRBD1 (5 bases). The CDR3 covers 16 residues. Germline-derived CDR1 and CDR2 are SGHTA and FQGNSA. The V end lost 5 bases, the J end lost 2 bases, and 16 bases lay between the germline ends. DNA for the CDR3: TGTGCCAGCAGCCTCACGGGGGGGTTAGGCAATCAGCCCCAGCATTTT. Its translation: CASSLTGGLGNQPQHF.

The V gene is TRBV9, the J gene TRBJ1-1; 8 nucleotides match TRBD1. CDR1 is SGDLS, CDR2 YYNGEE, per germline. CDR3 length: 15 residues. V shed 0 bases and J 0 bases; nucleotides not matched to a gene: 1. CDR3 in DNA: TGTGCCAGCAGCGTAGGGACAGGGATGAACACTGAAGCTTTCTTT. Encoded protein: CASSVGTGMNTEAFF.

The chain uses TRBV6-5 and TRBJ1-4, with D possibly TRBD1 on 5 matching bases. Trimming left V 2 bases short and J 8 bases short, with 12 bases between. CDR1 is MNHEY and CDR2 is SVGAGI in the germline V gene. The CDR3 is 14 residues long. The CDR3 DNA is TGTGCCAGCAGTTACGGACAAATAGGGGAAAAACTGTTTTTT. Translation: CASSYGQIGEKLFF.

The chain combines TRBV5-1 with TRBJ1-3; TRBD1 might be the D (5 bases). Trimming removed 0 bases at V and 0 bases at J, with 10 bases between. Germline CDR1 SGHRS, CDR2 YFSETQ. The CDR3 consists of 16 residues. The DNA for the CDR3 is TGCGCCAGCAGCTTGGAGGGGTTGATCTCTGGAAACACCATATATTTT. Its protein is CASSLEGLISGNTIYF.

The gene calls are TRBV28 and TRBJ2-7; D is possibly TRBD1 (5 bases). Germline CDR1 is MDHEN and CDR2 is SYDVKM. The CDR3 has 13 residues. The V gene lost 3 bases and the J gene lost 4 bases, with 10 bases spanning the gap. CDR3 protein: CASSFPGIYEQYV. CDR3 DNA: TGTGCCAGCAGTTTTCCAGGGATTTACGAGCAGTACGTC.

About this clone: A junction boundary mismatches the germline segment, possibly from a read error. The CDR3 here is CASSWGTGVTSEKLFF. CDR3 bases: TGTGCCAGCAGCTGGGGGACAGGGGTGACTAGTGAAAAACTGTTTTTT. The chain links TRBV5-4 to TRBJ1-4; 10 nucleotides align to TRBD1. The CDR3 consists of 16 residues. From germline, CDR1 is SGHNT and CDR2 YYREEE (reference sequence).

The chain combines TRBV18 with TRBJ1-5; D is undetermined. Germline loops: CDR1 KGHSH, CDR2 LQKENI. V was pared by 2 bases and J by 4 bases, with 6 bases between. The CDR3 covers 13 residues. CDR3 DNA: TGTGCCAGCTCACCAACAGCAAATCAGCCCCAGCATTTT. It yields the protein CASSPTANQPQHF.

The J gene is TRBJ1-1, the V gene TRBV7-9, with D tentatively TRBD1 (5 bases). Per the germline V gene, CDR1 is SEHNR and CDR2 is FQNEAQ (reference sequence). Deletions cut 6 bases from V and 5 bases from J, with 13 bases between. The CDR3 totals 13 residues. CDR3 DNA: TGTGCCAGCAGAGAGGCGGGGGGAACTGAAGCTTTCTTT. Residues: CASREAGGTEAFF.

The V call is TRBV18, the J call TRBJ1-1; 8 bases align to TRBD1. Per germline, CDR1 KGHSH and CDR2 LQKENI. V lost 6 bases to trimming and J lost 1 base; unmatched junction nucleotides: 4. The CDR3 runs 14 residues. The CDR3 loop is CASSLGTGNTEAFF. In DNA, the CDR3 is TGTGCCAGCTCCCTAGGGACAGGGAACACTGAAGCTTTCTTT. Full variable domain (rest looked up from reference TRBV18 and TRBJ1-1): NAGVMQNPRHLVRRRGQEARLRCSPMKGHSHVYWYRQLPEEGLKFMVYLQKENIIDESGMPKERFSAEFPKEGPSILRIQQVVRGDSAAYFCASSLGTGNTEAFFGQGTRLTVV.

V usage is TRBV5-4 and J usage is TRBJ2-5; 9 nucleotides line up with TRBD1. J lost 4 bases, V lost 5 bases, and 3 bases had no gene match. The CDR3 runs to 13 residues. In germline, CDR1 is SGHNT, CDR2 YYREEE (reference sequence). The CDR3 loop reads CASRPQGAETQYF. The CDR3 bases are TGTGCCAGCAGGCCACAGGGGGCAGAGACCCAGTACTTC.

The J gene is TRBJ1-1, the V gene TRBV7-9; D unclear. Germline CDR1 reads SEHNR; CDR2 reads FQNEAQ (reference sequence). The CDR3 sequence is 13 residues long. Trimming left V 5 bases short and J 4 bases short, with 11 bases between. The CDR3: CASSPLGSTEAFF. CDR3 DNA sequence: TGTGCCAGCAGCCCCCTTGGGAGCACTGAAGCTTTCTTT.